The 15 T cell receptor beta chains below come from one sample, sequenced in a study of cytomegalovirus exposure and HLA in healthy donors. Primers: 60 Vbeta forward and 13 Jbeta reverse. This table comes from immunoSEQ multiplex PCR, and its TCRdb copy is limited to in-frame clones, with some not included. The sample lists over 150,000 clones, around 80% occurring once. Sequences were obtained from PBMCs. All receptors derive from a man between 18 and 29 years old in good health and CMV-seropositive.

The chain recombines TRBV6-5 with TRBJ1-1; the match to TRBD1 covers 9 bases. CDR3 length: 13 residues. Trimming took 6 bases from V and 7 from J; bases not matched to a gene: 6. The V gene's germline CDR1 is MNHEY and CDR2 SVGAGI. CDR3 DNA: TGTGCCAGCAGATGGACAGGGGTCGGTGAAGCTTTCTTT. Protein sequence: CASRWTGVGEAFF.

This clone was counted a few times. The J gene is TRBJ1-1, the V gene TRBV9; D not resolved. Trimming took off 4 bases at V and 3 bases at J, with 13 bases between the two ends. Germline values: CDR1 SGDLS, CDR2 YYNGEE. The CDR3 consists of 14 residues. In DNA, the CDR3 is TGTGCCAGCAGCCCCTCGGGAGATCACACTGAAGCTTTCTTT. It encodes CASSPSGDHTEAFF.

The CDR3 DNA sequence: TGTGCCAGCAGTTTTCGAGGGCAGGTCTCCTCCTACGAGCAGTACTTC. The encoded protein is CASSFRGQVSSYEQYF. The J gene is TRBJ2-7, the V gene TRBV7-9, with a tentative D call TRBD2 (5 bases). CDR1 is SEHNR and CDR2 is FQNEAQ in the germline V gene (reference sequence). Trimming pared 6 bases from V and 0 bases from J, leaving 18 bases between. CDR3 size: 16 residues.

The chain links TRBV19 to TRBJ2-1; 9 bases fit TRBD2. This CDR3 spans 14 amino acids. Germline values: CDR1 LNHDA, CDR2 SQIVND (reference sequence). Unmatched junction bases numbered 5, after V lost 5 bases and J lost 6 bases. The CDR3 is CASSVSGRGNEQFF. Written as DNA, the CDR3 is TGTGCCAGTAGTGTTAGCGGGAGAGGCAATGAGCAGTTCTTC. The variable domain in full, with the rest retrieved from reference TRBV19 and TRBJ2-1, is DGGITQSPKYLFRKEGQNVTLSCEQNLNHDAMYWYRQDPGQGLRLIYYSQIVNDFQKGDIAEGYSVSREKKESFPLTVTSAQKNPTAFYLCASSVSGRGNEQFFGPGTRLTVL.

This chain links TRBV7-3 with TRBJ2-3; 8 bases are shared with TRBD2. Trimming took 2 bases from V and 2 from J; bases not matched to a gene: 15. CDR1 SGHTA and CDR2 FQGTGA come from the germline V gene. This CDR3 has 19 residues. The CDR3 region has the DNA TGTGCCAGCAGCTTAGGAGGCGGGGGGTACGAAACGTACACAGATACGCAGTATTTT. Its translation: CASSLGGGGYETYTDTQYF.

V is TRBV27 and J is TRBJ2-2, with 7 bases lining up with TRBD1. The CDR3 loop spans 15 amino acids. Per germline, CDR1 MNHEY and CDR2 SMNVEV (reference sequence). V shed 3 bases and J 4 bases; nucleotides not matched to a gene: 5. The CDR3 sequence: CASSLLGQATGELFF. CDR3 sequence (DNA): TGTGCCAGCAGTTTGTTAGGACAGGCCACCGGGGAGCTGTTTTTT.

J is TRBJ2-5 and V is TRBV2; TRBD2 agrees at 11 bases. The germline V gene encodes CDR1 SNHLY and CDR2 FYNNEI. The CDR3 is made up of 14 amino acids. The ends lost 6 bases at V and 5 bases at J; junction bases unmatched: 5. As DNA, the CDR3 is TGTGCCAGCAGAACTAGCGGGGGCGGGGAGACCCAGTACTTC. This codes for CASRTSGGGETQYF.

V gene TRBV11-3 combines with J gene TRBJ2-1, with D perhaps matching TRBD2 (7 bases). Germline lookup yields CDR1 SGHNT and CDR2 YENEEA. The CDR3 spans 16 residues. The V end lost 5 bases, the J end lost 6 bases, and 20 bases lay between the germline ends. DNA of the CDR3: TGTGCCAGCAGCGCAGGACAGAGCGGGACTTCCAATGAGCAGTTCTTC. Translated: CASSAGQSGTSNEQFF.

V usage is TRBV5-4 and J usage is TRBJ2-2, with 8 bases fitting TRBD2. V was clipped by 3 bases and J by 5 bases; unmatched bases: 6. The CDR3 runs to 15 residues. Per germline, CDR1 SGHNT and CDR2 YYREEE (reference sequence). CDR3 in amino acids: CASSSGGRGTGELFF. The CDR3 DNA reads TGTGCCAGCAGCTCGGGGGGGCGGGGGACCGGGGAGCTGTTTTTT.

The gene calls are TRBV7-8 and TRBJ1-5, with D possibly matching TRBD1 (5 bases). The V gene's germline CDR1 is SGHVS and CDR2 FQNEAQ. The germline V and J ends were trimmed by 5 bases and 7 bases, with 12 bases remaining between them. The CDR3 is made up of 13 amino acids. The CDR3 loop reads CASSIEGKQPQHF. The CDR3 region has the DNA TGTGCCAGCAGCATAGAGGGGAAACAGCCCCAGCATTTT.

This clone has only a few counts. V gene TRBV6-1 combines with J gene TRBJ2-5; D remains unclear. Germline CDR1 and CDR2: MNHNS and SASEGT. The CDR3 has 11 amino acids. Trimming left V 6 bases short and J 5 bases short, with 7 bases between. The CDR3 DNA sequence: TGTGCCAGCAGAATTGCGGAGACCCAGTACTTC. It encodes CASRIAETQYF.

The chain uses TRBV7-8 and TRBJ1-5, with D possibly matching TRBD1 (5 bases). CDR1 and CDR2 (germline): SGHVS, FQNEAQ. The V end was cut by 5 bases, the J end by 6 bases, with 17 bases between. The CDR3 is 15 residues long. CDR3 region: CASSLSQGGSQPQHF. DNA for the CDR3: TGTGCCAGCAGCCTCAGTCAGGGAGGGAGTCAGCCCCAGCATTTT.

The rearrangement joins TRBV5-6 to TRBJ2-4; D gene ambiguous. Germline CDR1 is SGHDT and CDR2 is YYEEEE. The CDR3 runs to 13 residues. Trimming stripped 5 bases from V and 0 bases from J, with 6 bases between. In DNA form, the CDR3 reads TGTGCCAGCAGTGAGATAGCCAAAAACATTCAGTACTTC. It codes for CASSEIAKNIQYF.

This chain links TRBV6-5 with TRBJ1-2; 7 bases map to TRBD1. V was pared by 5 bases and J by 5 bases, with 5 bases of the junction left unmatched. Germline assignment: CDR1 MNHEY and CDR2 SVGAGI. CDR3 length equals 13 residues. CDR3 in amino acids: CASSLPGGYGYTF. CDR3 DNA: TGTGCCAGCAGTCTTCCAGGGGGGTATGGCTACACCTTC.

The chain employs TRBV11-2 and TRBJ2-2; TRBD2 aligns across 7 bases. With 0 bases clipped from V and 3 bases from J, the junction kept 7 bases outside the gene matches. The CDR3 sequence is 17 residues long. Per the germline V gene, CDR1 is SGHAT and CDR2 is FQNNGV. CDR3 residues: CASSLDGGGVDTGELFF. DNA of the CDR3: TGTGCCAGCAGCTTAGATGGCGGGGGAGTCGACACCGGGGAGCTGTTTTTT.